Listed below are T cell receptor beta chains from one sample, sequenced in a study of T cell responses to AZD1222 COVID-19 vaccine. Sequencing was performed with immunoSEQ multiplex PCR; in TCRdb, only in-frame clones are kept and a portion is missing. This table has about 160,000 clones, 80% to 95% appearing once. The starting material was peripheral blood, obtained on day 0 of AZD1222 vaccination. The receptor source for this set is an adult in good health. The CDR3 runs from the conserved cysteine through the conserved F or W. D genes are given only for firm matches.

len,v_gene,j_gene,d_gene,CDR3aa,CDR3nt
14,TRBV7-2,TRBJ1-5,NA,CASSLAGRNQPQHF,TGTGCCAGCAGCTTAGCAGGGCGCAATCAGCCCCAGCATTTT
13,TRBV9,TRBJ2-7,NA,CASSPMAGWEQYF,TGTGCCAGCAGCCCCATGGCGGGTTGGGAGCAGTACTTC
15,TRBV19,TRBJ1-3,NA,CASSIIPWRTDTIYF,TGTGCCAGTAGTATCATCCCTTGGAGGACAGACACCATATATTTT
12,TRBV12-3/TRBV12-4,TRBJ1-5,NA,CASSGGDQPQHF,TGTGCCAGCAGCGGAGGGGATCAGCCCCAGCATTTT
16,TRBV7-3,TRBJ2-2,NA,CASSSTGHWNTGELFF,TGTGCCAGCAGCTCTACAGGGCACTGGAACACCGGGGAGCTGTTTTTT
13,TRBV30,TRBJ1-2,NA,CAWSGTGIGGYTF,TGTGCCTGGAGTGGTACAGGGATCGGTGGCTACACCTTC
13,TRBV5-4,TRBJ1-2,NA,CASSPGGAYGYTF,TGTGCCAGCAGCCCGGGGGGAGCCTATGGCTACACCTTC
16,TRBV7-3,TRBJ2-1,NA,CASSLMAHDGGNEQFF,TGTGCCAGCAGCTTAATGGCCCACGATGGGGGCAATGAGCAGTTCTTC
13,TRBV28,TRBJ2-5,TRBD2,CASSPRSGGTQYF,TGTGCCAGCAGCCCCAGGAGCGGGGGGACCCAGTACTTC
15,TRBV10-1,TRBJ2-3,TRBD2,CASSSGLAGGDTQYF,TGCGCCAGCAGTAGCGGACTAGCGGGAGGTGATACGCAGTATTTT